Described below is a single TCR beta chain sequence and its context. Its antigen remains unidentified. The sample has other DNA sequences that encode this CDR3 too. The CDR3 is 15 amino acids. Germline loops: CDR1 SGHDT, CDR2 YYEEEE. The junction had 5 bases not matched to a gene; V was cut back by 4 bases and J by 6 bases. Sequencing used immunoSEQ multiplex PCR; TCRdb keeps in-frame clones, though not all of them. The sample includes around 59,000 clones, nearly 90% of them seen just once. The sample belongs to a study of OX40 agonist ivuxolimab in advanced cancers. Whole-study context: Patients received ivuxolimab, an agonistic anti-OX40 (CD134) antibody.

With autoimmune disease history or systemic immunosuppression, patients were excluded. Study outcomes and limitations: Partial responders at 0.1-3.0 mg/kg had among the lowest clonal expansion. Expanded clones were, on average, more numerous in CD8+ T cells than in CD4+.

This chain connects TRBV5-6 to TRBJ1-6, with 9 bases aligning to TRBD1. Sequenced material: CD4+ or CD8+ T cells sorted from blood, taken in a trial of the OX40 agonist ivuxolimab. This TCR derives from an adult with an advanced solid tumor such as melanoma, head and neck, liver or kidney cancer. CDR3 region: CASSLRDRVNSPLHF. DNA for the CDR3: TGTGCCAGCAGCCTCCGGGACAGGGTTAATTCACCCCTCCACTTT.